Only a few counts were recorded for the clone carrying this T cell receptor beta chain. The antigen remains unidentified. The data were taken from a study of beta chain features in type 1 diabetes. Whole-study results and caveats: TCRB CDR3s from Type 1 diabetes patients were moderately but significantly shorter in all four CD4+ subsets.

Of the isolated RNA, all was reverse transcribed, and so the sequenced material was expressed TCRB transcripts. Clones were read by immunoSEQ multiplex PCR, and TCRdb kept only the in-frame ones, dropping some. The repertoire consists of 600,000 to 700,000 clones, with 13% occurring once and the leading ten covering approximately 0.022%. The CDR3 sequence is 12 residues long. Germline values: CDR1 ENHRY, CDR2 SYGVKD. V shed 6 bases and J shed 3 bases, with 9 bases lying between them. The rearrangement joins TRBV10-3 to TRBJ2-7; TRBD1 is a possible D gene (6 bases). This sequence was found in a man aged 18-30 years with type 1 diabetes. The source material was naive CD4+ T cells from blood. CDR3 protein: CAIRTGSYEQYF. Here the CDR3 DNA reads TGTGCCATCAGAACAGGGAGCTACGAGCAGTACTTC.